Each of the 24 T cell receptor beta chains below was sequenced from the same sample in a study of cytomegalovirus exposure and HLA in healthy donors (dated by TCRdb to the late 2010s). The library was built by means of the immunoSEQ multiplex PCR assay. For the multiplex PCR, a mixture combining 60 forward primers for TCR Vbeta segments and 13 reverse primers for TCR Jbeta segments was used. TCRdb's version of the immuneACCESS table is confined to in-frame rearrangements and falls short of the full clone set. An unresolved V gene accounts for under half of the shortfall where checked; the remainder is of unknown origin. The sample yields approximately 110,000 clones; more than 75% were counted once. Around 3.6% of the sample belongs to the ten largest clones. The sequencing input was PBMCs. The receptors derive from a man aged 40-49 years in good health and CMV-seronegative.

The rearrangement joins TRBV10-2 to TRBJ1-6; D is ambiguous. There are 14 residues in the CDR3. V dropped 3 bases and J dropped 7 bases, with 10 bases sitting between them. Germline V gene sequence: CDR1 WSHSY, CDR2 SAAADI. CDR3 sequence: CASSEITTNSPLHF. DNA for the CDR3: TGCGCCAGCAGTGAAATCACTACCAATTCACCCCTCCACTTT.

The chain has TRBV27 and TRBJ2-3, with D possibly TRBD2 on 5 matching bases. Germline lookup yields CDR1 MNHEY and CDR2 SMNVEV (reference sequence). This CDR3 is 11 amino acids long. The V gene lost 10 bases and the J gene lost 7 bases, with 12 bases spanning the gap. The CDR3 loop reads CATLLVNTQYF. CDR3 in DNA: TGTGCCACCCTACTAGTCAATACGCAGTATTTT.

This clone was seen only a few times. The chain joins TRBV2 to TRBJ1-5; TRBD1 matches 8 bases. CDR1 is SNHLY, CDR2 FYNNEI, per germline. The CDR3 has 14 residues. The V segment lost 6 bases and the J segment 5 bases; nucleotides outside the gene matches: 6. As DNA, the CDR3 is TGTGCCAGCAGCCTGCAGGGGGCCTATCAGCCCCAGCATTTT. As protein: CASSLQGAYQPQHF.

This rearrangement joins TRBV6-5 to TRBJ1-1; D gene unclear. Between the trimmed V and J ends, which lost 2 bases and 3 bases, there was a span of 10 bases. The germline gives CDR1 MNHEY, CDR2 SVGAGI. This CDR3 comprises 14 residues. As DNA, the CDR3 is TGTGCCAGCAGTTACGGTCGAGGTGACACTGAAGCTTTCTTT. Amino acids: CASSYGRGDTEAFF.

This chain uses TRBV7-6 with TRBJ2-2; 10 bases map to TRBD1. Losses at the gene ends were 0 bases for V and 5 bases for J; bases not matched to a gene: 3. Germline CDR1 and CDR2: SGHVS and FNYEAQ. The CDR3 spans 16 residues. As DNA, the CDR3 is TGTGCCAGCAGCTTAGCGGGGACAGGGGAAACCGGGGAGCTGTTTTTT. Translation: CASSLAGTGETGELFF.

This clone was observed a few times. The chain employs TRBV6-4 and TRBJ2-3, with TRBD1 matching over 7 bases. J gave up 2 bases and V 3 bases, and 2 bases lay outside the gene matches. The CDR3 sequence is 14 residues long. The germline V gene encodes CDR1 MRHNA and CDR2 SNTAGT. The CDR3 reads CASSDGQDTDTQYF. The CDR3 DNA sequence: TGTGCCAGCAGTGATGGACAGGACACAGATACGCAGTATTTT.

The rearrangement links TRBV4-3 to TRBJ1-2; 7 positions match TRBD1. V lost 4 bases, J lost 7 bases, and 12 bases stayed unmatched. CDR1 is LGHNA and CDR2 is YSLEER in the germline V gene. This CDR3 has 15 residues. The CDR3 nucleotides are TGCGCCAGCAGCCCCGAGACAGGGTCCCTCTCTGGCTACACCTTC. Translation: CASSPETGSLSGYTF.

The rearrangement links TRBV7-8 to TRBJ2-7, with a possible D match to TRBD2 (5 bases). The CDR3 covers 13 residues. The germline V and J ends were trimmed by 6 bases and 2 bases, with 11 bases remaining between them. The germline CDR1 and CDR2 sequences are SGHVS and FQNEAQ. CDR3 residues: CASSERKTYEQYF. In DNA, the CDR3 is TGTGCCAGCAGTGAGCGGAAAACCTACGAGCAGTACTTC.

V is TRBV7-9 and J is TRBJ2-7; 7 nucleotides match TRBD1. CDR1 is SEHNR, CDR2 FQNEAQ, per germline (reference sequence). Trimming at V came to 5 bases and at J to 7 bases, leaving 11 bases not matched to a gene. This CDR3 is built from 14 residues. CDR3 residues: CASSPRQGYLEQYF. CDR3 coding DNA: TGTGCCAGCAGCCCTAGACAGGGCTACCTGGAGCAGTACTTC.

This clone was observed a handful of times. The chain recombines TRBV27 with TRBJ2-3; D uncertain. Germline V gives CDR1 MNHEY, CDR2 SMNVEV (reference sequence). Trimming pared 3 bases from V and 4 bases from J, leaving 5 bases between. The CDR3 loop spans 12 amino acids. CDR3 sequence (DNA): TGTGCCAGCAGTTTGTCCGCAGATACGCAGTATTTT. Protein sequence: CASSLSADTQYF.

The J gene is TRBJ2-7, the V gene TRBV19; no definite D call. V shed 7 bases and J shed 0 bases, with 10 bases lying between them. Germline values: CDR1 LNHDA, CDR2 SQIVND (reference sequence). This CDR3 is built from 13 residues. CDR3 sequence reads: CASTHGPSYEQYF. The CDR3 DNA is TGTGCCAGTACCCATGGGCCCTCCTACGAGCAGTACTTC.

The chain uses TRBV5-1 and TRBJ2-2; a weak D match, TRBD2 (7 bases). Trimming stripped 4 bases from V and 2 bases from J, with 9 bases between. The CDR3 runs to 14 residues. Germline assignment: CDR1 SGHRS and CDR2 YFSETQ. The CDR3, as DNA: TGCGCCAGCAGCGGGGGGGCCAACACCGGGGAGCTGTTTTTT. This codes for CASSGGANTGELFF.

V usage is TRBV11-2 and J usage is TRBJ2-7; 9 bases agree with TRBD1. Germline loops: CDR1 SGHAT, CDR2 FQNNGV. The CDR3 extends over 14 amino acids. The V and J ends lost 3 bases and 5 bases, in that order; junction bases with no gene match: 5. The CDR3 bases are TGTGCCAGCAGCTTCACAGGGACAGGGAACGAGCAGTACTTC. This translates into CASSFTGTGNEQYF.

This chain connects TRBV2 to TRBJ1-5; the D is unclear. The CDR3 covers 15 residues. V lost 2 bases to trimming and J lost 6 bases, with 14 bases between them. Germline CDR1 and CDR2: SNHLY and FYNNEI. The CDR3 sequence is CASSEWAAIGQPQHF. The CDR3 DNA is TGTGCCAGCAGTGAATGGGCTGCCATCGGTCAGCCCCAGCATTTT.

The V and J genes are TRBV4-1 and TRBJ1-3, with 8 bases matching TRBD1. The V and J ends lost 2 bases and 2 bases, in that order; junction bases with no gene match: 2. Germline values: CDR1 MGHRA, CDR2 YSYEKL. CDR3 size: 15 residues. The CDR3 here is CASSQLDRAGNTIYF. The CDR3 DNA reads as TGCGCCAGCAGCCAATTGGACAGGGCTGGAAACACCATATATTTT.

V is TRBV30 and J is TRBJ1-6; D possibly corresponds to TRBD1 (5 bases). The CDR3 covers 14 residues. V was trimmed by 2 bases and J by 10 bases, leaving 15 bases between them. Germline assignment: CDR1 GTSNPN and CDR2 SVGIG (reference sequence). DNA for the CDR3: TGTGCCTGGAGTACACCAACGGGGGGATCACCCCTCCACTTT. Protein sequence: CAWSTPTGGSPLHF.

V gene TRBV30 combines with J gene TRBJ2-2; TRBD2 might be the D (5 bases). CDR1 is GTSNPN and CDR2 is SVGIG in the germline V gene (reference sequence). V was trimmed by 5 bases and J by 5 bases, leaving 18 bases between them. This CDR3 has 15 residues. CDR3 residues: CAWDPWQGSTGELFF. CDR3 in DNA: TGTGCCTGGGACCCCTGGCAAGGGAGTACCGGGGAGCTGTTTTTT.

This clone was observed once. This chain links TRBV5-1 with TRBJ1-3; D not certain. In germline, CDR1 is SGHRS, CDR2 YFSETQ. V lost 3 bases and J 4 bases, leaving 11 bases between the germline ends. The CDR3 has 14 amino acids. The CDR3 bases are TGCGCCAGCAGCTCCCTGGGAGACGGAAACACCATATATTTT. Translated: CASSSLGDGNTIYF. Full variable domain (missing parts from reference TRBV5-1 and TRBJ1-3): KAGVTQTPRYLIKTRGQQVTLSCSPISGHRSVSWYQQTPGQGLQFLFEYFSETQRNKGNFPGRFSGRQFSNSRSEMNVSTLELGDSALYLCASSSLGDGNTIYFGEGSWLTVV.

The chain is built from TRBV7-6 and TRBJ1-6, with D perhaps matching TRBD1 (5 bases). CDR3 length: 14 residues. Germline V gene sequence: CDR1 SGHVS, CDR2 FNYEAQ. The V and J ends lost 5 bases and 10 bases respectively, with 15 bases between them. For the CDR3, the DNA is TGTGCCAGCAGCCTGGGGGGGGATGGGTCACCCCTCCACTTT. This codes for CASSLGGDGSPLHF. Supplemented by reference TRBV7-6 and TRBJ1-6, the full variable domain reads GAGVSQSPRYKVTKRGQDVALRCDPISGHVSLYWYRQALGQGPEFLTYFNYEAQQDKSGLPNDRFSAERPEGSISTLTIQRTEQRDSAMYRCASSLGGDGSPLHFGNGTRLTVT.

The chain uses TRBV7-2 and TRBJ2-2; 13 bases match TRBD2. CDR1 and CDR2 from the germline V gene are SGHTA and FQGNSA. The V segment lost 4 bases and the J segment 6 bases; nucleotides outside the gene matches: 2. The CDR3 is made up of 15 amino acids. For the CDR3, the DNA is TGTGCCAGCAGCTCGGGACTAGCGGGGTCCGGGGAGCTGTTTTTT. This encodes CASSSGLAGSGELFF.

The chain carries TRBV5-1 and TRBJ1-1; D is perhaps TRBD1 (6 bases). V lost 3 bases and J 5 bases, leaving 14 bases between the germline ends. This CDR3 has 14 residues. The germline CDR1 and CDR2 sequences are SGHRS and YFSETQ. The CDR3 nucleotides read TGCGCCAGCAGCTCAGGACAGTTCGGTACTGAAGCTTTCTTT. Translating it yields CASSSGQFGTEAFF.

The chain has TRBV2 and TRBJ2-7; 9 bases map to TRBD1. J was trimmed by 7 bases and V by 4 bases; bases with no gene match: 11. CDR1 SNHLY and CDR2 FYNNEI come from the germline V gene. CDR3 length: 15 residues. The CDR3: CASSGTTGGAGEQYF. The CDR3 nucleotides are TGTGCCAGCAGTGGGACCACAGGGGGCGCGGGGGAGCAGTACTTC.

The rearrangement links TRBV7-3 to TRBJ2-6, with no clear D. The germline V and J ends were trimmed by 10 bases and 12 bases, with 4 bases remaining between them. This CDR3 spans 8 amino acids. Germline V CDR1 and CDR2: SGHTA, FQGTGA. CDR3 sequence reads: CATIVLTF. The CDR3 DNA follows: TGTGCCACCATCGTCCTGACTTTC.

The chain joins TRBV18 to TRBJ2-5, with D possibly matching TRBD2 (5 bases). Germline V gene lookup returns CDR1 KGHSH and CDR2 LQKENI. V lost 0 bases and J 0 bases, leaving 8 bases between the germline ends. The CDR3 is made up of 15 amino acids. The CDR3, as DNA: TGTGCCAGCTCACCACCAGGACTCTACCAAGAGACCCAGTACTTC. This sequence encodes CASSPPGLYQETQYF.